These 14 T cell receptor beta chains were sequenced from one sample in a study of T cells and Merkel cell carcinoma outcomes. The protocol was immunoSEQ multiplex PCR, while the TCRdb copy is restricted to in-frame clones and leaves out a portion. The table records some 19,000 clones, around 79% of them present only once. The specimen sequenced was tumor tissue from Merkel cell carcinoma. The receptors were gathered from a human donor with Merkel cell carcinoma.

The chain joins TRBV10-2 to TRBJ2-4, with unresolved D. CDR1 and CDR2 (germline): WSHSY, SAAADI. V dropped 4 bases and J dropped 7 bases, with 14 bases sitting between them. The CDR3 is 14 residues long. CDR3 residues: CASSVWLWLNIQYF. CDR3 bases: TGCGCCAGCAGTGTATGGTTGTGGTTGAACATTCAGTACTTC.

The chain carries TRBV4-1 and TRBJ1-1; D not certain. The germline V and J ends were trimmed by 1 base and 1 base, with 4 bases remaining between them. This CDR3 spans 13 amino acids. CDR1 and CDR2 from the germline V gene are MGHRA and YSYEKL. The CDR3 loop is CASSQVGNTEAFF. The DNA for the CDR3 is TGCGCCAGCAGCCAAGTAGGGAACACTGAAGCTTTCTTT.

The chain employs TRBV5-1 and TRBJ2-5; perhaps D is TRBD1 or TRBD2 (5 bases each). This CDR3 region has 16 residues. CDR1 is SGHRS and CDR2 is YFSETQ in the germline V gene. Trimming pared 4 bases from V and 0 bases from J, leaving 16 bases between. CDR3 amino acids: CASSTSGRKYQETQYF. CDR3 sequence (DNA): TGCGCCAGCAGCACCTCAGGGAGAAAGTACCAAGAGACCCAGTACTTC.

V usage is TRBV5-1 and J usage is TRBJ1-2, with TRBD1 identical over 7 bases. The CDR3 contains 16 residues. The V and J ends lost 0 bases and 1 base, in that order; junction bases with no gene match: 6. Germline V gene sequence: CDR1 SGHRS, CDR2 YFSETQ. CDR3 amino acids: CASSLGTGKLNYGYTF. CDR3 coding DNA: TGCGCCAGCAGCTTGGGGACAGGCAAGCTTAACTATGGCTACACCTTC.

The chain has TRBV4-1 and TRBJ2-2, with a tentative D call TRBD2 (7 bases). Germline CDR1 MGHRA, CDR2 YSYEKL. V was trimmed by 4 bases and J by 4 bases, leaving 25 bases between them. The CDR3 loop spans 19 amino acids. The CDR3: CASSRRQAGTTFFTGELFF. CDR3 DNA sequence: TGCGCCAGCAGCCGAAGACAAGCGGGGACAACTTTTTTCACCGGGGAGCTGTTTTTT.

The chain has TRBV5-1 and TRBJ1-1; no definite D call. V was shortened by 0 bases and J by 6 bases, with 15 bases between the two germline ends. From germline, CDR1 is SGHRS and CDR2 YFSETQ. CDR3 length equals 15 residues. CDR3 DNA: TGCGCCAGCAGCTTGGCCCCGGATGTGGTGGCTGAAGCTTTCTTT. Its protein is CASSLAPDVVAEAFF. The full variable domain, in which reference TRBV5-1 and TRBJ1-1 provide the parts outside the CDR3, is KAGVTQTPRYLIKTRGQQVTLSCSPISGHRSVSWYQQTPGQGLQFLFEYFSETQRNKGNFPGRFSGRQFSNSRSEMNVSTLELGDSALYLCASSLAPDVVAEAFFGQGTRLTVV.

As concerns this clone: The junction and the germline gene differ at one end; a read error may be behind it. Other DNA variants within this sample encode the same CDR3. The chain is built from TRBV9 and TRBJ2-7; D gene uncertain. This CDR3 is 13 amino acids long. Germline V gene lookup returns CDR1 SGDLS and CDR2 YYNGEE. CDR3 in DNA: TGTGCCAGCAGCGGGCCAAATACCTATGAGCAGTACTTC. Protein sequence: CASSGPNTYEQYF.

This chain connects TRBV5-1 to TRBJ2-5, with TRBD2 as a possible D gene (6 bases). Trimming cost V 2 bases and J 1 base, with 15 bases left between them. CDR1 SGHRS and CDR2 YFSETQ come from the germline V gene. There are 16 residues in the CDR3. The CDR3 region has the DNA TGCGCCAGCAGCTTAGGAGGAGCGGGTCGCCAAGAGACCCAGTACTTC. It encodes CASSLGGAGRQETQYF.

This chain uses TRBV5-4 with TRBJ2-2; TRBD2 matches 8 bases. In germline, CDR1 is SGHNT, CDR2 YYREEE (reference sequence). Trimming cost V 5 bases and J 1 base; bases outside gene matches: 4. This CDR3 is 15 amino acids long. CDR3: CASSTGGMNTGELFF. The CDR3 nucleotides read TGTGCCAGCAGTACGGGGGGGATGAACACCGGGGAGCTGTTTTTT.

The gene calls are TRBV27 and TRBJ1-1; a possible D gene is TRBD1 (5 bases). Trimming left V 5 bases short and J 6 bases short, with 13 bases between. Germline CDR1 and CDR2: MNHEY and SMNVEV (reference sequence). The CDR3 is 13 residues long. The DNA for the CDR3 is TGTGCCAGCAGTGCCTTCGGGGCCGCTGAAGCTTTCTTT. Translated: CASSAFGAAEAFF.

The rearrangement uses TRBV5-1 and TRBJ2-6; 7 nucleotides align to TRBD1. The CDR3 totals 17 residues. Trimming removed 6 bases from V and 2 bases from J; junction bases left unmatched: 11. Per the germline V gene, CDR1 is SGHRS and CDR2 is YFSETQ. CDR3 region: CASMKGQIFTGANVLTF. The CDR3 nucleotides are TGCGCCAGCATGAAGGGACAGATCTTTACTGGGGCCAACGTCCTGACTTTC.

The chain combines TRBV6-1 with TRBJ1-5, with D possibly TRBD1 on 5 matching bases. The CDR3 consists of 15 residues. Germline V gene sequence: CDR1 MNHNS, CDR2 SASEGT. Between the trimmed V and J ends, which lost 2 bases and 5 bases, there was a span of 13 bases. The CDR3 DNA reads as TGTGCCAGCAGTGAATCGGCAGGGAACTATCAGCCCCAGCATTTT. Amino acid sequence: CASSESAGNYQPQHF.

The genes are TRBV27 and TRBJ2-5, with D perhaps TRBD1 (6 bases). The CDR3 has 14 amino acids. Trimming removed 2 bases at V and 5 bases at J, with 12 bases between. Germline V CDR1 and CDR2: MNHEY, SMNVEV (reference sequence). CDR3 sequence: CASSLGRGRETQYF. DNA of the CDR3: TGTGCCAGCAGTTTAGGCAGGGGAAGGGAGACCCAGTACTTC.

This clone was detected only once. The rearrangement links TRBV5-1 to TRBJ2-3; D ambiguous. V gave up 5 bases and J gave up 2 bases, with 9 bases separating them. The CDR3 extends over 13 amino acids. Germline lookup yields CDR1 SGHRS and CDR2 YFSETQ. The CDR3 DNA sequence: TGCGCCAGCAGGCAGAGGTCCACAGATACGCAGTATTTT. Translated, it gives CASRQRSTDTQYF.